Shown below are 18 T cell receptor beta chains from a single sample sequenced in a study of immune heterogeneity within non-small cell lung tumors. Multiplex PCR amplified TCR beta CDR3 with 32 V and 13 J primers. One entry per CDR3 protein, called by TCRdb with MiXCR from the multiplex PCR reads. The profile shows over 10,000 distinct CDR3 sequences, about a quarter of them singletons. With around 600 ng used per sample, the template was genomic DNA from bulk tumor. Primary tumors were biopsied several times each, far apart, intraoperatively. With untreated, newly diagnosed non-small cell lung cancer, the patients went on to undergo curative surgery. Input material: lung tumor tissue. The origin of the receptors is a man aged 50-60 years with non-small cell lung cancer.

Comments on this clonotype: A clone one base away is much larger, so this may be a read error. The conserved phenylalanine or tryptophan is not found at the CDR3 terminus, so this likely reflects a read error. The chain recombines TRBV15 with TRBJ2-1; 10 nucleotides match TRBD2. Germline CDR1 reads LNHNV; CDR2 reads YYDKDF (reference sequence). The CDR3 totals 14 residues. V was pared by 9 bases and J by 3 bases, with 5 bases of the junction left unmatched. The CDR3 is CATRSGGDYNEQFL. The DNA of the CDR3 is TGTGCCACTAGGAGCGGGGGGGACTACAATGAGCAGTTCCTC.

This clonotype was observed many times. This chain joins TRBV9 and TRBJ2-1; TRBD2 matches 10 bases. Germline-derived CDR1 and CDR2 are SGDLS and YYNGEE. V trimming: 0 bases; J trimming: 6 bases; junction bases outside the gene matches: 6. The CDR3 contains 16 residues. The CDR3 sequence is CASSVASSGRFNEQFF. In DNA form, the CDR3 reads TGTGCCAGCAGCGTAGCGTCTAGCGGGAGATTCAATGAGCAGTTCTTC.

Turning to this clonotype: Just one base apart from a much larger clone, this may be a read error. CDR3 protein: CTISEGQGWDQPQHF. Written as DNA, the CDR3 is TGTACCATCAGTGAGGGACAGGGGTGGGATCAGCCCCAGCATTTT. The chain links TRBV10-3 to TRBJ1-5; 10 bases line up with TRBD1. The CDR3 is 15 amino acids. CDR1 and CDR2 (germline): ENHRY, SYGVKD.

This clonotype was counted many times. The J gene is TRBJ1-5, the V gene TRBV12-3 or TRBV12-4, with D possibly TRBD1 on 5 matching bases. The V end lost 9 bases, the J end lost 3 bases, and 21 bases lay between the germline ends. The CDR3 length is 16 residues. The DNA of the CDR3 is TGTGCCAGTCCCGGCGGGGGAGGGAGGGACAATCAGCCCCAGCATTTT. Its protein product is CASPGGGGRDNQPQHF.

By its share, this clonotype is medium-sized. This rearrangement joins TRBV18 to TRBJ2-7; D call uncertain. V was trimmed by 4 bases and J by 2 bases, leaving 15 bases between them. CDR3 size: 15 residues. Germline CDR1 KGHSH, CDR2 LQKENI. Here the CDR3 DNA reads TGTGCCAGCTCACTCTCAGGATCTCCCGCCTACGAGCAGTACTTC. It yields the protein CASSLSGSPAYEQYF.

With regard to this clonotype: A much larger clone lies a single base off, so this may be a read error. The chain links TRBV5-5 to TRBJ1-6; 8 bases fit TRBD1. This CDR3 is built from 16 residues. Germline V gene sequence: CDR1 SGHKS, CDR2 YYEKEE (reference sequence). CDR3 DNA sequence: TGTGCCATCAGCTTGGATGGACAGGGACGAAATTCACCCCTCCACTTT. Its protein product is CAISLDGQGRNSPLHF.

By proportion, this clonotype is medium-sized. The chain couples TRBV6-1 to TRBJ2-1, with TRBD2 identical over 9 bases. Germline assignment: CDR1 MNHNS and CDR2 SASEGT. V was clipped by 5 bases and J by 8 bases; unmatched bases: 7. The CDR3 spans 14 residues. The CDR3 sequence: CASSYRRGGYEQFF. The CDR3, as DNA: TGTGCCAGCAGTTACCGGCGGGGGGGCTATGAGCAGTTCTTC.

CDR3 in amino acids: CSPGQPNTEAFF. CDR3 coding DNA: TGCAGCCCGGGACAGCCGAACACTGAAGCTTTCTTT. V and J are TRBV20-1 and TRBJ1-1, with TRBD1 matching 7 bases. The CDR3 runs to 12 residues. The germline gives CDR1 DFQATT, CDR2 SNEGSKA (reference sequence).

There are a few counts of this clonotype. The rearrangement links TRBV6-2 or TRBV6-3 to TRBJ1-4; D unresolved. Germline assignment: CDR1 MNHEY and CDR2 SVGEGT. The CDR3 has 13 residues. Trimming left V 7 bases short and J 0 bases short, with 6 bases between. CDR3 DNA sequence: TGTGCCAGCAAGGATACAACTAATGAAAAACTGTTTTTT. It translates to CASKDTTNEKLFF.

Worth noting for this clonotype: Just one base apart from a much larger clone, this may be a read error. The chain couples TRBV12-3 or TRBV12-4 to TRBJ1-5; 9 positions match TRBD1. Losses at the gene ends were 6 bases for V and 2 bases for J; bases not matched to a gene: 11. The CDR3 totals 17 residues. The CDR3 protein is CASSPTKQGARNQPQHF. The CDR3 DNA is TGTGCCAGCAGCCCCACCAAACAGGGGGCTCGCAATCAGCCCCAGCATTTT.

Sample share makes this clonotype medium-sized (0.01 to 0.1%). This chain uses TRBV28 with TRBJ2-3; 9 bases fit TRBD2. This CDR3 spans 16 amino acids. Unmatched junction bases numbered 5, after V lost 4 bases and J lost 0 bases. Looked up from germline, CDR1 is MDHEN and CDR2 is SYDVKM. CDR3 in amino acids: CASSSTSGSSTDTQYF. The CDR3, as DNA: TGTGCCAGCAGTTCCACTAGCGGGTCAAGCACAGATACGCAGTATTTT. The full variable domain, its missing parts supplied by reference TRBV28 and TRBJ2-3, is DVKVTQSSRYLVKRTGEKVFLECVQDMDHENMFWYRQDPGLGLRLIYFSYDVKMKEKGDIPEGYSVSREKKERFSLILESASTNQTSMYLCASSSTSGSSTDTQYFGPGTRLTVL.

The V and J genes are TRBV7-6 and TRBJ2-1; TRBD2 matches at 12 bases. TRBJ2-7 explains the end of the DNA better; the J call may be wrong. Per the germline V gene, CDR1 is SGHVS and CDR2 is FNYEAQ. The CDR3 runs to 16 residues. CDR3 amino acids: CASSLDLAGGLNEQYF. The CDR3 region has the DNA TGTGCCAGCAGCTTAGATCTAGCGGGAGGGTTAAATGAGCAGTACTTC.

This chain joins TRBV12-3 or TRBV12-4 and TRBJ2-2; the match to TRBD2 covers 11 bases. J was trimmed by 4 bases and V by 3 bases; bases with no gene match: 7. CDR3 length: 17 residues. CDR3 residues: CASSFRGTSGFTGELFF. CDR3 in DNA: TGTGCCAGCAGTTTTAGGGGGACTAGCGGATTCACCGGGGAGCTGTTTTTT.

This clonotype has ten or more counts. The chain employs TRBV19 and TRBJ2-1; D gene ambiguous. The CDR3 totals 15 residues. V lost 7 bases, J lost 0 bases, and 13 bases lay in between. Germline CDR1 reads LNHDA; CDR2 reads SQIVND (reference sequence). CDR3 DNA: TGTGCCAGTACCGCGGACGGAAGCTCCTACAATGAGCAGTTCTTC. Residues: CASTADGSSYNEQFF.

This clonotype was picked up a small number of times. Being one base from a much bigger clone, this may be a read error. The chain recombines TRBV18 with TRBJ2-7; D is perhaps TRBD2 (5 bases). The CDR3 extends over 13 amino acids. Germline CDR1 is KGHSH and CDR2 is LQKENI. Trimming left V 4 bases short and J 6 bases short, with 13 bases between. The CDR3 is CASSHGDGREQYF. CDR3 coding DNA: TGTGCCAGCTCACACGGGGATGGCCGCGAGCAGTACTTC.

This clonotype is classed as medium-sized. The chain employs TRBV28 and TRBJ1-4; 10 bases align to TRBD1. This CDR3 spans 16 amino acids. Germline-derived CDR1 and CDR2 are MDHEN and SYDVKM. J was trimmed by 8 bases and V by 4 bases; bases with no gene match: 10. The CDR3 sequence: CASSSRPGTGAEKLFF. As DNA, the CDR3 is TGTGCCAGCAGTTCAAGGCCTGGGACAGGGGCCGAAAAACTGTTTTTT. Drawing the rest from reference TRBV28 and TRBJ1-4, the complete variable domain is DVKVTQSSRYLVKRTGEKVFLECVQDMDHENMFWYRQDPGLGLRLIYFSYDVKMKEKGDIPEGYSVSREKKERFSLILESASTNQTSMYLCASSSRPGTGAEKLFFGSGTQLSVL.

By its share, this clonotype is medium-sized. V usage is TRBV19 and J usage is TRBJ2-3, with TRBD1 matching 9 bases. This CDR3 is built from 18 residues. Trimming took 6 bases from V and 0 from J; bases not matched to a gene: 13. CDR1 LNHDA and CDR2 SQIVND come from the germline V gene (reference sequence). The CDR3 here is CASSKIRPGQGSTDTQYF. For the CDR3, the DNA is TGTGCCAGTAGCAAAATACGACCGGGACAGGGTAGCACAGATACGCAGTATTTT.

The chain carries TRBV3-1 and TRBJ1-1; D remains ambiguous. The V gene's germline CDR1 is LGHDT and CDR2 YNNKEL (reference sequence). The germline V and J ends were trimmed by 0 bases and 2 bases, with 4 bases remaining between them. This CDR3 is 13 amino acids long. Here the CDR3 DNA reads TGTGCCAGCAGCCAAGAATACAACACTGAAGCTTTCTTT. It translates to CASSQEYNTEAFF.